This paragraph covers one TCR beta chain sequence. As yet, its antigen is unknown. The germline V gene encodes CDR1 MNHEY and CDR2 SVGAGI. Trimming shortened V by 1 base and J by 5 bases, and 15 bases separated the two germline ends. CDR3 size: 16 residues. This table comes from immunoSEQ multiplex PCR, and its TCRdb copy is limited to in-frame clones, with some not included. Altogether 90,000 to 130,000 clones are present, about 89% being singletons, with the ten largest covering just under 20%. The data belong to a study of PD-1 blockade in classical Hodgkin lymphoma. Every patient experienced relapse after autologous stem cell transplantation, and brentuximab vedotin exposure varied. Study outcomes and limitations: Complete responders matched newly diagnosed patients in baseline diversity. There remain no defined causes for the repertoire differences, which possibly reflect disease activity or prior therapy.

This receptor was identified in a human donor with classical Hodgkin lymphoma. The rearrangement links TRBV6-5 to TRBJ2-1, with a weak D call TRBD2 (7 bases). The sequencing here drew on peripheral blood mononuclear cells (PBMCs), taken before the second cycle of nivolumab. CDR3 protein: CASSYFGGAANNEQFF. The DNA of the CDR3 is TGTGCCAGCAGTTACTTTGGGGGGGCAGCGAACAATGAGCAGTTCTTC.